This TCR beta chain was identified during a study of identical twins. MiXCR, applied by TCRdb to the 5' RACE reads, yields one record per CDR3 protein. The table lists approximately 700,000 distinct CDR3 sequences, about 18% of them singletons. The CDR3 runs to 15 residues. Looked up from germline, CDR1 is SEHNR and CDR2 is FQNEAQ (reference sequence). V was pared by 5 bases and J by 8 bases, with 7 bases of the junction left unmatched. In this sample, this clonotype turned up a few times. These data also formed part of another study, on T cells expressing NK-cell markers.

The sequence was collected from a woman in her late teens or twenties in good health. V is TRBV7-9 and J is TRBJ2-1; 12 bases map to TRBD2. Sequencing used PBMCs. The CDR3 sequence: CASSPGTSGLYEQFF. CDR3 bases: TGTGCCAGCAGCCCCGGGACTAGCGGGCTCTATGAGCAGTTCTTC.